The T cell receptor beta chain under discussion was sequenced for a study of cytomegalovirus exposure and HLA in healthy donors. Concerning this clone itself: Its antigen is not identified.

Germline V gene lookup returns CDR1 LGHNA and CDR2 YNFKEQ. This CDR3 is 16 amino acids long. V dropped 5 bases and J dropped 0; count of bases not matched to a gene: 5. This PCR relied on a set of 60 Vbeta primers and 13 Jbeta primers. Clones were sequenced by immunoSEQ multiplex PCR, and TCRdb holds only the in-frame ones, with some missing. This table has about 93,000 clones, approximately 64% appearing once. General study points: TCR beta sequences numbering over 15,000 were associated with HLA alleles at 0.05 false discovery rate in a later analysis. Certain sequence variants were highly shared and formed a cluster, and this cluster was likely a sequencing artifact. What a later analysis showed was that several of the most significant clusters appeared linked to common viral pathogens.

This TCR was recovered from a boy aged 5-17 years in good health and CMV-seropositive. The sample taken for sequencing was PBMCs. The rearrangement links TRBV4-2 to TRBJ2-3, with 10 bases identical to TRBD2. In DNA form, the CDR3 reads TGTGCCAGCAGCTCCACTAGCGGGGAGAGCACAGATACGCAGTATTTT. Its protein product is CASSSTSGESTDTQYF.